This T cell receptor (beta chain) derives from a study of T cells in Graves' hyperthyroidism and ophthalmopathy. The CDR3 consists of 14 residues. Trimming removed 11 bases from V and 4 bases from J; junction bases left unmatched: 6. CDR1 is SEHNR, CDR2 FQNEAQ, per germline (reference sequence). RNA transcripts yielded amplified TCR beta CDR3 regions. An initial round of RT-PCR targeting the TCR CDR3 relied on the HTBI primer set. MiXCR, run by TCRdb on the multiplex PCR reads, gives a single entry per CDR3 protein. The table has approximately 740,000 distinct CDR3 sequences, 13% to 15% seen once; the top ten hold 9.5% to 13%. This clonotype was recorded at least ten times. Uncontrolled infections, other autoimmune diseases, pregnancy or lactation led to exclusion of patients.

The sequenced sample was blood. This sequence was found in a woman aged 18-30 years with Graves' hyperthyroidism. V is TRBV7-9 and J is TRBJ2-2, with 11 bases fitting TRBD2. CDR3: CACTSGRGTGELFF. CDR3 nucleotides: TGTGCCTGTACTAGCGGGAGAGGCACCGGGGAGCTGTTTTTT.